This T cell receptor (beta chain) was identified during a study of blood T cell repertoires in COVID-19. Germline assignment: CDR1 MGHRA and CDR2 YSYEKL. This CDR3 has 15 residues. The ends lost 5 bases at V and 3 bases at J; junction bases unmatched: 7. The method was immunoSEQ multiplex PCR; TCRdb's version includes in-frame clones alone and lacks a portion of them. This sample has about 410,000 clones, with 70% to 90% found just once. Sequenced sample: peripheral blood. V and J are TRBV4-1 and TRBJ2-7; 10 bases align to TRBD1. The sequence came from a young woman with active or convalescent COVID-19. The CDR3 sequence: CASSEGQGIFYEQYF. The CDR3 DNA sequence: TGCGCCAGCAGCGAGGGACAGGGGATCTTCTACGAGCAGTACTTC.